A single sample gave rise to the 4 T cell receptor beta chains below, sequenced in a study of spatial heterogeneity in lung cancer. Time point defined: sample taken at primary tumor resection. No cells were sorted before sequencing. The whole RNA sequenced was extracted from tumor, nontumor lung or frozen PBMC. One entry per CDR3 protein, called by TCRdb with MiXCR from the 5' RACE reads. The profile shows under 14,000 distinct CDR3 sequences, around 22% of them singletons. Material: PBMCs, obtained at surgery. The receptors originated from a female donor with early-stage non-small cell lung cancer.

The V call is TRBV4-2, the J call TRBJ1-1; D remains unclear. V lost 2 bases to trimming and J lost 2 bases, with 15 bases between them. The CDR3 length is 16 residues. Germline lookup yields CDR1 LGHNA and CDR2 YNFKEQ. Here the CDR3 DNA reads TGTGCCAGCAGCCAACCTTCCGGGCAGGCAAACACTGAAGCTTTCTTT. This sequence encodes CASSQPSGQANTEAFF.

Only a few counts were recorded for this clonotype. The chain carries TRBV12-3 or TRBV12-4 and TRBJ2-7, with a possible D match to TRBD2 (5 bases). This CDR3 has 12 amino acids. Deletions cut 2 bases from V and 4 bases from J, with 6 bases between. The CDR3 loop reads CASSLRGYEQYF. The CDR3 DNA reads as TGTGCCAGCAGTTTACGGGGTTACGAGCAGTACTTC.

J is TRBJ1-2 and V is TRBV7-2, with 8 positions matching TRBD1. CDR3 length: 16 amino acids. Losses at the gene ends were 2 bases for V and 8 bases for J; bases not matched to a gene: 13. The germline V gene has CDR1 SGHTA and CDR2 FQGNSA. CDR3 sequence (DNA): TGTGCCAGCAGCTTAACGACAACCTCAGGGGGCGGCGGCTACACCTTC. As protein: CASSLTTTSGGGGYTF.

This clonotype occurred many times. The rearrangement links TRBV7-9 to TRBJ2-7; 14 bases align to TRBD2. The V gene end was trimmed by 5 bases and the J gene end by 5 bases; junction bases not matched to a gene: 8. The CDR3 spans 16 residues. The germline CDR1 and CDR2 sequences are SEHNR and FQNEAQ (reference sequence). CDR3 loop: CASSETSGRAPDEQYF. CDR3 in DNA: TGTGCCAGCAGCGAGACTAGCGGGAGGGCCCCTGACGAGCAGTACTTC.